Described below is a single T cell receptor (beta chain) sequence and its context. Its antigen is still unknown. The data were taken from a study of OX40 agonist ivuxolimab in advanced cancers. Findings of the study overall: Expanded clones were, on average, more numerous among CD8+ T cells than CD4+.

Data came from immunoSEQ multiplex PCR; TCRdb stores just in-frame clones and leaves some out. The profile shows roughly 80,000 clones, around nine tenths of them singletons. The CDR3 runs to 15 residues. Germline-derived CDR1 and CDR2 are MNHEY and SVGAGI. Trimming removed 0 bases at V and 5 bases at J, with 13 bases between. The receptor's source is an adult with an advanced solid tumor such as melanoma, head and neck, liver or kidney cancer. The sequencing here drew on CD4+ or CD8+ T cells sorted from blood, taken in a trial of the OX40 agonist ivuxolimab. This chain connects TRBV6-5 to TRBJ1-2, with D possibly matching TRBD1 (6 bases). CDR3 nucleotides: TGTGCCAGCAGTTACTCACCGACAGGAAGGTATGGCTACACCTTC. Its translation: CASSYSPTGRYGYTF.